This T cell receptor (beta chain) was profiled in a study of OX40 agonist ivuxolimab in advanced cancers. Looking at the study overall: Patients assigned to dose escalation were diagnosed with hepatocellular carcinoma, melanoma, renal cell or head and neck cancer. At 65% to 85% male, the cohort had a mean age of around 56 years, ranging from about 20 to 80. The study, taken as a whole, reports: Low normalized T-cell clonal expansion also characterized some of the nonresponders.

Comments on this clone: Its specificity is not known.

This CDR3 spans 16 amino acids. V lost 2 bases to trimming and J lost 4 bases; unmatched junction nucleotides: 7. Germline V gene lookup returns CDR1 MGHDK and CDR2 SYGVNS. TCRdb's copy holds only in-frame clones and misses some; the assay was immunoSEQ multiplex PCR. Here the sample spans tens of thousands of clones, nearly 90% being singletons. The material sequenced was CD4+ or CD8+ T cells sorted from blood, taken in a trial of the OX40 agonist ivuxolimab. This TCR came from an adult with an advanced solid tumor such as melanoma, head and neck, liver or kidney cancer. The chain employs TRBV25-1 and TRBJ2-1; 8 nucleotides align to TRBD2. CDR3 sequence: CASSEMVAGWYNEQFF. DNA for the CDR3: TGTGCCAGCAGTGAAATGGTAGCGGGGTGGTACAATGAGCAGTTCTTC.